The 15 T cell receptor beta chains in this list originate from one sample, sequenced in a study of beta chain features in type 1 diabetes listed by TCRdb under 2018. Library method: the immunoSEQ multiplex PCR assay. The entire isolated RNA was reverse transcribed using the High Capacity cDNA Reverse Transcription Kit, and thus expressed TCRB transcripts were sequenced. Sourced from immuneACCESS, this table was stored by TCRdb with only in-frame sequences that have V and J called. A share of the clones is absent; for the studies checked, an unresolved V gene accounts for under half, and the remainder has no known explanation. This sample comprises 300,000 or so clones, 7% to 9% of them detected only once. The ten largest clones take up under 0.5% of the sample. Sequenced: central memory CD4+ T cells from blood. These receptors all come from a woman aged 18-35 years in good health.

This clone was detected only a few times. This chain uses TRBV28 with TRBJ1-1; 9 positions match TRBD1. V dropped 2 bases and J dropped 4; count of bases not matched to a gene: 2. The CDR3 extends over 14 amino acids. Germline CDR1 MDHEN, CDR2 SYDVKM. The CDR3 region has the DNA TGTGCCAGCAGTTTAATACAGGGGGCCACTGAAGCTTTCTTT. It encodes CASSLIQGATEAFF.

The rearrangement joins TRBV6-1 to TRBJ2-5; TRBD1 aligns across 7 bases. The junction had 7 bases not matched to a gene; V was cut back by 6 bases and J by 3 bases. CDR3 length equals 14 residues. The germline V gene encodes CDR1 MNHNS and CDR2 SASEGT. The CDR3: CASSGTAKKETQYF. CDR3 sequence (DNA): TGTGCCAGCAGCGGGACAGCCAAAAAAGAGACCCAGTACTTC.

This clone was observed a few times. V and J are TRBV29-1 and TRBJ2-6, with 7 bases fitting TRBD1. The germline gives CDR1 SQVTM, CDR2 ANQGSEA. CDR3 length equals 16 residues. J lost 0 bases, V lost 6 bases, and 8 bases had no gene match. CDR3 nucleotides: TGCAGCGTGGAGAGGGACAGCAACTCTGGGGCCAACGTCCTGACTTTC. The encoded protein is CSVERDSNSGANVLTF.

In this sample, this clone turned up a few times. The chain is built from TRBV15 and TRBJ1-4; D is ambiguous. Deletions cut 0 bases from V and 6 bases from J, with 11 bases between. Germline CDR1 is LNHNV and CDR2 is YYDKDF (reference sequence). CDR3 size: 15 residues. This chain's CDR3 is CATSRDGKEYEKLFF. The DNA for the CDR3 is TGTGCCACCAGCAGAGATGGCAAGGAATATGAAAAACTGTTTTTT.

This clone was seen a few times. This rearrangement joins TRBV19 to TRBJ1-2, with D unresolved. CDR3 size: 12 residues. With 4 bases removed from V and 6 bases from J, the gap between germline ends came to 9 bases. Per the germline V gene, CDR1 is LNHDA and CDR2 is SQIVND (reference sequence). The CDR3 bases are TGTGCCAGTAGTACCTCAGAAGATGGCTACACCTTC. Protein sequence: CASSTSEDGYTF.

Points on this clone: Other DNA sequences of this sample code for an identical CDR3. This chain joins TRBV5-4 and TRBJ2-5, with D unclear. CDR3 length equals 14 residues. Per the germline V gene, CDR1 is SGHNT and CDR2 is YYREEE (reference sequence). V was clipped by 0 bases and J by 0 bases, with 6 bases between them. The CDR3 coding sequence is TGTGCCAGCAGCTTGGGGCTGAACCAAGAGACCCAGTACTTC. It translates to CASSLGLNQETQYF.

This clone has ten or more counts. This chain uses TRBV4-2 with TRBJ2-2; 7 bases are a match to TRBD1. The length of the CDR3 is 17 residues. Trimming cost V 0 bases and J 6 bases; bases outside gene matches: 10. CDR1 is LGHNA and CDR2 is YNFKEQ in the germline V gene. CDR3 sequence: CASSQDLRTGEAGELFF. For the CDR3, the DNA is TGTGCCAGCAGCCAAGATCTTCGGACAGGAGAGGCCGGGGAGCTGTTTTTT.

There are a few counts of this clone. V is TRBV7-2 and J is TRBJ2-5; D gene uncertain. CDR1 SGHTA and CDR2 FQGNSA come from the germline V gene. This CDR3 has 12 residues. V gave up 1 base and J gave up 8 bases, with 8 bases separating them. The CDR3 DNA reads as TGTGCCAGCAGCTTAGGCGGCCAAACCCAGTACTTC. Amino acids: CASSLGGQTQYF.

This clone has only a few counts. The genes are TRBV11-2 and TRBJ2-1; no reliable D call. The germline gives CDR1 SGHAT, CDR2 FQNNGV. The CDR3 contains 13 residues. Trimming stripped 3 bases from V and 6 bases from J, with 9 bases between. The chain's CDR3 is CASSFGDFNEQFF. Written as DNA, the CDR3 is TGTGCCAGCAGCTTCGGTGACTTCAATGAGCAGTTCTTC.

This clone was recorded a few times. The J gene is TRBJ2-2, the V gene TRBV9; 8 bases match TRBD1. The ends lost 1 base at V and 6 bases at J; junction bases unmatched: 5. Germline-derived CDR1 and CDR2 are SGDLS and YYNGEE. This CDR3 is built from 15 residues. The CDR3 region is CASSVLDRASGELFF. In DNA, the CDR3 is TGTGCCAGCAGCGTACTGGACAGGGCATCCGGGGAGCTGTTTTTT.

This clone has only a few counts. V and J are TRBV7-2 and TRBJ2-1, with TRBD2 matching over 8 bases. CDR3 length equals 15 residues. Germline V gives CDR1 SGHTA, CDR2 FQGNSA. With V trimmed by 5 bases and J by 6 bases, 9 bases remained unmatched. CDR3 loop: CASSPPGTRGNEQFF. In DNA, the CDR3 is TGTGCCAGCAGCCCTCCCGGGACTAGGGGCAATGAGCAGTTCTTC.

This clone has only a few counts. The chain combines TRBV4-1 with TRBJ1-1, with D tentatively TRBD1 (5 bases). Trimming removed 3 bases from V and 6 bases from J, with 14 bases in between. This CDR3 has 14 residues. Per the germline V gene, CDR1 is MGHRA and CDR2 is YSYEKL. Here the CDR3 DNA reads TGCGCCAGCAGCCACCCGGGAAGGGGTCCTGAAGCTTTCTTT. It yields the protein CASSHPGRGPEAFF.

The sample holds a few counts of this clone. One end of the junction varies from germline; a read error may be responsible. The chain links TRBV7-7 to TRBJ2-5; tentative D call: TRBD2 (6 bases). The CDR3 is made up of 14 amino acids. Looked up from germline, CDR1 is SSHAT and CDR2 is FNYEAQ (reference sequence). CDR3 sequence (DNA): TGTGCTAGCAGCTTAGGCCCGGGAGAAGAGACCCAGTACTTC. Translated, it gives CASSLGPGEETQYF.

V and J are TRBV23-1 and TRBJ2-7; weak D call: TRBD2 (7 bases). TRBV23-1 is an open reading frame whose function is uncertain. The CDR3 consists of 21 residues. V dropped 0 bases and J dropped 2 bases, with 29 bases sitting between them. CDR3 amino acids: CASSQSAPGASGTTNTYEQYF. Here the CDR3 DNA reads TGCGCCAGCAGTCAATCAGCTCCGGGGGCTAGCGGAACAACAAATACCTACGAGCAGTACTTC.

This chain uses TRBV28 with TRBJ2-5; D not resolved. Trimming removed 3 bases at V and 5 bases at J, with 10 bases between. The CDR3 consists of 13 residues. The germline gives CDR1 MDHEN, CDR2 SYDVKM. The CDR3 reads CASSFRSLETQYF. In DNA, the CDR3 is TGTGCCAGCAGTTTTCGGAGTTTGGAGACCCAGTACTTC.